This T cell receptor beta chain was sequenced during a study of T cell repertoires in aging, cancer and after chemotherapy. Study-level findings and limits: Untreated cancer patients had significantly lower blood TCR diversity than age-matched healthy donors.

The trim removed 0 bases at V and 7 bases at J, leaving 0 bases unmatched. This CDR3 has 13 residues. Germline V gives CDR1 LNHNV, CDR2 YYDKDF (reference sequence). Amplification of TCR beta used genomic DNA extracted from peripheral blood. Rearranged V-D-J TRB sequences were amplified with a mixed TRB-A/B primer pool. TCRdb used MiXCR to reprocess the multiplex PCR reads, holding one entry per CDR3 protein. The sample contains roughly 2,300 distinct CDR3 sequences, less than 25% of which appear only once. Note on this clonotype: Its target is unknown.

This sequence originates from a human donor with a solid tumor. This rearrangement joins TRBV15 to TRBJ1-2, with TRBD1 identical over 9 bases. Sequencing was done on a sample of blood. For the CDR3, the DNA is TGTGCCACCAGCAGAGAGACAGGGGGTGGCTACACCTTC. It encodes CATSRETGGGYTF. The full variable domain, with the rest looked up from reference TRBV15 and TRBJ1-2, is DAMVIQNPRYQVTQFGKPVTLSCSQTLNHNVMYWYQQKSSQAPKLLFHYYDKDFNNEADTPDNFQSRRPNTSFCFLDIRSPGLGDTAMYLCATSRETGGGYTFGSGTRLTVV.